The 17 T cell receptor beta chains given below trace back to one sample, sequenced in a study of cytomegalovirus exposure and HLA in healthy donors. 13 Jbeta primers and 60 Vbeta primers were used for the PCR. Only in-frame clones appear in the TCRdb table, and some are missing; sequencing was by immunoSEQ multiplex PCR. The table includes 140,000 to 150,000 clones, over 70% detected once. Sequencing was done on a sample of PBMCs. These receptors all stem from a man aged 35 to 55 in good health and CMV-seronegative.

The CDR3 DNA reads TGTGCCAGCACACAATCGGGGTCCTCTGGAAACACCATATATTTT. It yields the protein CASTQSGSSGNTIYF. V gene TRBV7-9 combines with J gene TRBJ1-3; D is ambiguous. CDR3 length: 15 residues. Deletions cut 7 bases from V and 0 bases from J, with 13 bases between. Germline assignment: CDR1 SEHNR and CDR2 FQNEAQ (reference sequence). The variable domain in full, completed from reference TRBV7-9 and TRBJ1-3, reads DTGVSQNPRHKITKRGQNVTFRCDPISEHNRLYWYRQTLGQGPEFLTYFQNEAQLEKSRLLSDRFSAERPKGSFSTLEIQRTEQGDSAMYLCASTQSGSSGNTIYFGEGSWLTVV.

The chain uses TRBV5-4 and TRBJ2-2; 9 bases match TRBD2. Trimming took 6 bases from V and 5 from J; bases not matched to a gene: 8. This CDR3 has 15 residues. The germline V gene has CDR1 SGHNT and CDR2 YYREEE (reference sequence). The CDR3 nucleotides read TGTGCCAGCAAGTCTAGCGGGGTGCAAACCGGGGAGCTGTTTTTT. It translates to CASKSSGVQTGELFF.

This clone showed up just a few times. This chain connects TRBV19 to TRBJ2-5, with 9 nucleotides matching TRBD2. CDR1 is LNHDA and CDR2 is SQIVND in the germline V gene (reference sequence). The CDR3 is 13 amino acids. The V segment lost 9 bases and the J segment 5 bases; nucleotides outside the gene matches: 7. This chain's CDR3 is CASTLAGGETQYF. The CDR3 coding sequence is TGTGCCAGCACACTAGCGGGTGGGGAGACCCAGTACTTC.

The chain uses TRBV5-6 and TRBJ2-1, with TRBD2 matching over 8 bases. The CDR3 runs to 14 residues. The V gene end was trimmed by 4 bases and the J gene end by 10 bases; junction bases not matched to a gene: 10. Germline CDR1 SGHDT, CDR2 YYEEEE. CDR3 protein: CASSPGGGREEQFF. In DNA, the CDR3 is TGTGCCAGCAGCCCGGGGGGGGGCCGAGAGGAGCAGTTCTTC.

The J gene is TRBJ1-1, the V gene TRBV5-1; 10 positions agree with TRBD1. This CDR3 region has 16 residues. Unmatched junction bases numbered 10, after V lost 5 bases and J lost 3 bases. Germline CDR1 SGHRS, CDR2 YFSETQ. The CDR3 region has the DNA TGCGCCAGCAGTTCCGGGACAGGGGAGGGCGACACTGAAGCTTTCTTT. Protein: CASSSGTGEGDTEAFF.

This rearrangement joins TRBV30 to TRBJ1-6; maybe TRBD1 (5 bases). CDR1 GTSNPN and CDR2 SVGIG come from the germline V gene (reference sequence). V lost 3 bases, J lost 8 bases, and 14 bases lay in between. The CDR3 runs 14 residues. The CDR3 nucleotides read TGTGCCTGGAGCCCAGGGAGGGTAGATTCACCCCTCCACTTT. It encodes CAWSPGRVDSPLHF.

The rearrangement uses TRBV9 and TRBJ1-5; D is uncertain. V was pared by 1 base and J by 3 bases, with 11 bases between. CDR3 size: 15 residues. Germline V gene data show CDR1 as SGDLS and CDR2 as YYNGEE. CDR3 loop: CASSVTGQDNQPQHF. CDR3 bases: TGTGCCAGCAGCGTAACTGGGCAGGACAATCAGCCCCAGCATTTT.

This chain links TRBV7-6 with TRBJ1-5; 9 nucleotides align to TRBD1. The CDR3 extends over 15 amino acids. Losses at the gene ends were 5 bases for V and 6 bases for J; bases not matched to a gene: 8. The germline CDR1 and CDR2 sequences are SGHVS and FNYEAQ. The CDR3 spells CASSPGQGRTQPQHF. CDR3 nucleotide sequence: TGTGCCAGCAGCCCGGGACAGGGAAGAACTCAGCCCCAGCATTTT.

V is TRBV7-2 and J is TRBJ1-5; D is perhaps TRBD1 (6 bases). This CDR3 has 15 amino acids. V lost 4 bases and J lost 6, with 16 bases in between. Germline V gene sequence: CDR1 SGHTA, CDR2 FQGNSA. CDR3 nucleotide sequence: TGTGCCAGCAGCTCGGGCACAGGGTGGAGTCAGCCCCAGCATTTT. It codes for CASSSGTGWSQPQHF.

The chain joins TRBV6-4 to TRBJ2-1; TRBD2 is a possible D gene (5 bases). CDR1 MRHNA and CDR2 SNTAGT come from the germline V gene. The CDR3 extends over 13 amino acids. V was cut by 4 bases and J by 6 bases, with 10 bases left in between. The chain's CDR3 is CASSVTGLNEQFF. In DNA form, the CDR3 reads TGTGCCAGCAGTGTTACTGGACTCAATGAGCAGTTCTTC.

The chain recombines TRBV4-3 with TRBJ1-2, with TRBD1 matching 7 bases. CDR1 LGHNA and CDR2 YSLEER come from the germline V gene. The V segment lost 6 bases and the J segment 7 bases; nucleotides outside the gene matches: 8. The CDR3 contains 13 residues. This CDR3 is CASSEQGGGGYTF. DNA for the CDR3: TGCGCCAGCAGTGAGCAGGGGGGCGGTGGCTACACCTTC.

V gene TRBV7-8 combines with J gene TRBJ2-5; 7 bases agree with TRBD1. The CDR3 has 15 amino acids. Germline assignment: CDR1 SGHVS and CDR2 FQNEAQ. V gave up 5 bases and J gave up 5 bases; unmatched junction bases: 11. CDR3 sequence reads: CASSRRQGKGETQYF. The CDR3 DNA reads TGTGCCAGCAGCAGAAGACAGGGCAAAGGGGAGACCCAGTACTTC.

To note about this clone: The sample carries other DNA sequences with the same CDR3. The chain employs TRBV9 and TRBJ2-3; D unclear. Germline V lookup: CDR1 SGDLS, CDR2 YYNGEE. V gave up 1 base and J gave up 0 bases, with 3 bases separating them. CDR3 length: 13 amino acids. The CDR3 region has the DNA TGTGCCAGCAGCGTACGGAGCACAGATACGCAGTATTTT. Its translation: CASSVRSTDTQYF. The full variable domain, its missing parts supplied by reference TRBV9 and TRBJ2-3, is DSGVTQTPKHLITATGQRVTLRCSPRSGDLSVYWYQQSLDQGLQFLIQYYNGEERAKGNILERFSAQQFPDLHSELNLSSLELGDSALYFCASSVRSTDTQYFGPGTRLTVL.

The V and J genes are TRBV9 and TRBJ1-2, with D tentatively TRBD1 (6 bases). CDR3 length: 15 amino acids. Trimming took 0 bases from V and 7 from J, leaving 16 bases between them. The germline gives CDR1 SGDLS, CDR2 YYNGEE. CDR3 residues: CASSVDGQGFGGYTF. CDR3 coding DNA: TGTGCCAGCAGCGTAGATGGGCAGGGGTTTGGTGGCTACACCTTC.

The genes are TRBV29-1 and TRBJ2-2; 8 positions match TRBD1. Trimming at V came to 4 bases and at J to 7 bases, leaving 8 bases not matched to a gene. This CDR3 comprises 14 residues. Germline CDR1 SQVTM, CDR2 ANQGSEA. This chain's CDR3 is CSVAGTGGIGELFF. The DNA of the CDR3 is TGCAGCGTTGCCGGGACAGGCGGCATCGGGGAGCTGTTTTTT.

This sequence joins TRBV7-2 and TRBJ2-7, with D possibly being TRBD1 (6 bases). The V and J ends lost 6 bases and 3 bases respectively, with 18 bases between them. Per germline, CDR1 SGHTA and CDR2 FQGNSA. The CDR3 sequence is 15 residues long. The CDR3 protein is CASRRPGQNYYEQYF. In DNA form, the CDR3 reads TGTGCCAGCAGAAGACCCGGACAGAACTACTACGAGCAGTACTTC.

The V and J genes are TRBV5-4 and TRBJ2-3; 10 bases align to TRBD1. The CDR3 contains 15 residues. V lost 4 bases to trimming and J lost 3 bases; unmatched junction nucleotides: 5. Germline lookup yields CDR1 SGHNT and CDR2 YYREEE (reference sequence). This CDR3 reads CASSDRQGATDTQYF. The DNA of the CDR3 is TGTGCCAGCAGCGACAGACAGGGGGCAACAGATACGCAGTATTTT.